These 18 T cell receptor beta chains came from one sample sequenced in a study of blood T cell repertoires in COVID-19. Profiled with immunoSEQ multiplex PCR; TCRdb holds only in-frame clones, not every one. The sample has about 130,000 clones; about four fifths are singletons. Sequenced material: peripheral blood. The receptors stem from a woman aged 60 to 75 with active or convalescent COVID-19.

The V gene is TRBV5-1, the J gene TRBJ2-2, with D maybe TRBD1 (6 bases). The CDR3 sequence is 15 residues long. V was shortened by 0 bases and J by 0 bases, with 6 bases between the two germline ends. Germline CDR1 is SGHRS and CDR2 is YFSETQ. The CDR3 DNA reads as TGCGCCAGCAGCTTGGACAGGGCGAACACCGGGGAGCTGTTTTTT. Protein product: CASSLDRANTGELFF.

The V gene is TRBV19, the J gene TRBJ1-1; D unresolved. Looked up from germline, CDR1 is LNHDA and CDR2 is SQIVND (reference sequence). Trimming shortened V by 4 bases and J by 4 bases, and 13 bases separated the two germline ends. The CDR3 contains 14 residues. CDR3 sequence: CASSKTRSVTEAFF. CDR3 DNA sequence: TGTGCCAGTAGTAAGACAAGGTCGGTCACTGAAGCTTTCTTT.

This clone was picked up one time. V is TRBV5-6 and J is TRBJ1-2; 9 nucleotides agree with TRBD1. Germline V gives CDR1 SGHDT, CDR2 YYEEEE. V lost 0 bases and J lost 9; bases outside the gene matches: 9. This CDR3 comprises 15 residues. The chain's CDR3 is CASSLDRGLDSSYTF. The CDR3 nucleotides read TGTGCCAGCAGCTTGGACAGGGGGCTTGATTCGAGCTACACCTTC.

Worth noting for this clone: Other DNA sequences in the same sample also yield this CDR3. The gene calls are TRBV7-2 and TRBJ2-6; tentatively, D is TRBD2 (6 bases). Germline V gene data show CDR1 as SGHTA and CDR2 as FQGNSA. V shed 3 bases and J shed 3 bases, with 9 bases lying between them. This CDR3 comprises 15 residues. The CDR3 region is CASSLGGYGANVLTF. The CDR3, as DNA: TGTGCCAGCAGCTTGGGGGGTTATGGGGCCAACGTCCTGACTTTC.

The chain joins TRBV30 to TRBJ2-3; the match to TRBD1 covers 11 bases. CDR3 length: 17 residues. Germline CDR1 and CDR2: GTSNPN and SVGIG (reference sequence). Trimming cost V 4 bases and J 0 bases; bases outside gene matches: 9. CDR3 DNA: TGTGCCTGGACACCGGGACAGGGGGGTTTAAGCACAGATACGCAGTATTTT. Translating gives CAWTPGQGGLSTDTQYF.

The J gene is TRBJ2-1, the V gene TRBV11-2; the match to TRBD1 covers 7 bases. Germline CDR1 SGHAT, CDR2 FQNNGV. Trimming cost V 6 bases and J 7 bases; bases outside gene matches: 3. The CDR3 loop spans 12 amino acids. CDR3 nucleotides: TGTGCCAGCAGTACAGGGGAAAATGAGCAGTTCTTC. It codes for CASSTGENEQFF.

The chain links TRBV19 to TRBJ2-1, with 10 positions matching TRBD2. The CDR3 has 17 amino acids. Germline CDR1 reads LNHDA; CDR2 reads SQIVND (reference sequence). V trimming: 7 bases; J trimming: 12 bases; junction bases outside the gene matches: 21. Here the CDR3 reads CASNPGLSSGGPLGQFF. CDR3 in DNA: TGTGCCAGTAATCCCGGTTTGAGTAGCGGGGGGCCGCTGGGGCAGTTCTTC.

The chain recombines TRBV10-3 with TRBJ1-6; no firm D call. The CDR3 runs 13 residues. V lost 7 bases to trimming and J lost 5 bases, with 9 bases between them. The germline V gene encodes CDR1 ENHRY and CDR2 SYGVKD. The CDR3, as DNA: TGTGCCATCAAAAGGGAGAATAATTCACCCCTCCACTTT. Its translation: CAIKRENNSPLHF.

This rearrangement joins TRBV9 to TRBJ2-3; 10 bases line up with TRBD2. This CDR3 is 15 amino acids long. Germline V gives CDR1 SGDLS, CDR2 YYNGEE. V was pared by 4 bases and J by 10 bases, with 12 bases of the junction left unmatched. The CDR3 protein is CASSLNPGTSASQYF. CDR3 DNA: TGTGCCAGCAGCTTAAATCCCGGGACTAGCGCGTCGCAGTATTTT.

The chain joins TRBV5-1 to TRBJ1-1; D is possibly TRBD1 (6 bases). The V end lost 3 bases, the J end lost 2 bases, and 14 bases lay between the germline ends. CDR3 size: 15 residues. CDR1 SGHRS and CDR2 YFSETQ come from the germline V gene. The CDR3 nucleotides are TGCGCCAGCAGCTGGGGAACAGGGACCAACACTGAAGCTTTCTTT. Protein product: CASSWGTGTNTEAFF.

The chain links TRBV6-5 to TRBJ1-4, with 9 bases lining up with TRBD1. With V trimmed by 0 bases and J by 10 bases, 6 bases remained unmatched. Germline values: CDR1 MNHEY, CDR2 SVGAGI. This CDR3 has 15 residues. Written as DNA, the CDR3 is TGTGCCAGCAGTTACTCGCGGACAGGGGACGGAAAACTGTTTTTT. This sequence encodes CASSYSRTGDGKLFF.

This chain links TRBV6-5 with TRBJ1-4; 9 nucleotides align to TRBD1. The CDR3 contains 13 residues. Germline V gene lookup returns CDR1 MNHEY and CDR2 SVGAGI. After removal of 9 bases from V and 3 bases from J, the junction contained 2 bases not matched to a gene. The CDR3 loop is CASRDRANEKLFF. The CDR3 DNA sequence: TGTGCCAGTCGGGACAGGGCTAATGAAAAACTGTTTTTT.

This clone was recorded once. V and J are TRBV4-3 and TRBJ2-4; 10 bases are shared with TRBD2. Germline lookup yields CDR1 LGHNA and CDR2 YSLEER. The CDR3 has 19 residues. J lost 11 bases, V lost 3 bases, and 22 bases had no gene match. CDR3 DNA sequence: TGCGCCAGCAGCCAGTCCATGGGGACTAGCGAGAAGCCACCCTTTGTTCAGTACTTC. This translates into CASSQSMGTSEKPPFVQYF.

DNA for the CDR3: TGTGCCAGCAGCTTCGGACAGGGCCGAAGTGAAAAACTGTTTTTT. Its protein product is CASSFGQGRSEKLFF. V is TRBV7-9 and J is TRBJ1-4; 8 nucleotides align to TRBD1. The germline gives CDR1 SEHNR, CDR2 FQNEAQ (reference sequence). With V trimmed by 3 bases and J by 7 bases, 7 bases remained unmatched. The CDR3 length is 15 residues.

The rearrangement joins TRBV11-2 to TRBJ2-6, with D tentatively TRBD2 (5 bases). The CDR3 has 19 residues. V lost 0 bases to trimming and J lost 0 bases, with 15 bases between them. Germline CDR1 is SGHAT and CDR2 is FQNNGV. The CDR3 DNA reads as TGTGCCAGCAGCTTAGATTCCGGACTGTTGAGCTCTGGGGCCAACGTCCTGACTTTC. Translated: CASSLDSGLLSSGANVLTF. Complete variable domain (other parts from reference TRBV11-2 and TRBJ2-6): EAGVAQSPRYKIIEKRQSVAFWCNPISGHATLYWYQQILGQGPKLLIQFQNNGVVDDSQLPKDRFSAERLKGVDSTLKIQPAKLEDSAVYLCASSLDSGLLSSGANVLTFGAGSRLTVL.

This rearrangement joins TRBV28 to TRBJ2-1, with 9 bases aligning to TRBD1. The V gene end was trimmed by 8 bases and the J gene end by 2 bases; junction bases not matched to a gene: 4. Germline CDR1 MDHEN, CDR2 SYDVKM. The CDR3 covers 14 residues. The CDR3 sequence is CASGRTGAYNEQFF. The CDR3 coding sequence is TGTGCCAGCGGCAGGACAGGGGCCTACAATGAGCAGTTCTTC.

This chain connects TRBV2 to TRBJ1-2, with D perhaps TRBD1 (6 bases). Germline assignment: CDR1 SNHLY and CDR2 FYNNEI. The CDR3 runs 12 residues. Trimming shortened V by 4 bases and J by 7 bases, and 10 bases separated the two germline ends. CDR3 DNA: TGTGCCAGCAGTGCAGGGGCGGGTGGCTACACCTTC. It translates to CASSAGAGGYTF.

The CDR3 nucleotides are TGTGCCAGCAGCCCGAGGGCGGGGACTAGCACAGATACGCAGTATTTT. Encoded protein: CASSPRAGTSTDTQYF. The V and J genes are TRBV6-4 and TRBJ2-3, with a tentative D call TRBD2 (6 bases). Trimming removed 6 bases from V and 0 bases from J, with 16 bases in between. This CDR3 is 16 amino acids long. In germline, CDR1 is MRHNA, CDR2 SNTAGT.